Listed below are T cell receptor beta chains from one sample, sequenced in a study of Ad26.COV2.S vaccination and SARS-CoV-2 variants. The data were produced by immunoSEQ multiplex PCR, yet TCRdb's version contains in-frame clones alone and is incomplete. Here the sample spans about 400,000 clones, roughly 80% being singletons. The material was peripheral blood, obtained in a trial of Ad26.COV2.S vaccine versus placebo. These receptor sequences come from a person between 18 and 59 years old who received the Ad26.COV2.S COVID-19 vaccine or a placebo. Both conserved end residues are part of each CDR3. The D gene is left open where the match is weak. Clone size is shown for a subset of rows, as once, few, many or a class of expanded clone.

V gene: TRBV7-6; clone size: few; D gene: TRBD2; J gene: TRBJ2-7; CDR3 DNA: TGTGCCAGCAGCCAGGGACTAGCGGGAGTTGTCGACGAGCAGTACTTC; CDR3 protein: CASSQGLAGVVDEQYF
V gene: TRBV6-1; clone size: few; D gene: TRBD1; J gene: TRBJ1-5; CDR3 DNA: TGTGCCAGCAGTGAAGCTACGGGACAGGGTCATCAGCCCCAGCATTTT; CDR3 protein: CASSEATGQGHQPQHF
V gene: TRBV28; clone size: .; D gene: .; J gene: TRBJ2-3; CDR3 DNA: TGTGCCAGCGGAACCAGCACAGATACGCAGTATTTT; CDR3 protein: CASGTSTDTQYF
V gene: TRBV29-1; clone size: .; D gene: .; J gene: TRBJ2-5; CDR3 DNA: TGCAGCGTTGCAGGGCGGGCCTCCAAAGAGACCCAGTACTTC; CDR3 protein: CSVAGRASKETQYF
V gene: TRBV3-1/TRBV3-2; clone size: .; D gene: .; J gene: TRBJ2-3; CDR3 DNA: TGTGCCAGCAGCCCGCGATTAGCCAAAGATACGCAGTATTTT; CDR3 protein: CASSPRLAKDTQYF
V gene: TRBV14; clone size: .; D gene: .; J gene: TRBJ1-4; CDR3 DNA: TGTGCCAGCAGCCACGTTGGGGCAGTTGAAAAACTGTTTTTT; CDR3 protein: CASSHVGAVEKLFF
V gene: TRBV7-9; clone size: .; D gene: .; J gene: TRBJ1-1; CDR3 DNA: TGTGCCAGCAGCCTCGCCAGAACCACTGAAGCTTTCTTT; CDR3 protein: CASSLARTTEAFF
V gene: TRBV7-3; clone size: .; D gene: .; J gene: TRBJ2-3; CDR3 DNA: TGTGCCAGCAGCTCCCAGCCCACAGATACGCAGTATTTT; CDR3 protein: CASSSQPTDTQYF
V gene: TRBV10-2; clone size: .; D gene: TRBD2; J gene: TRBJ2-5; CDR3 DNA: TGCGCCAGCGCGCTGCGGGAGGGCCAAGAGACCCAGTACTTC; CDR3 protein: CASALREGQETQYF
V gene: TRBV27; clone size: .; D gene: TRBD2; J gene: TRBJ2-1; CDR3 DNA: TGTGCCAGCATGAGAGTGGGGGGGTACAATGAGCAGTTCTTC; CDR3 protein: CASMRVGGYNEQFF
V gene: TRBV6-6; clone size: .; D gene: .; J gene: TRBJ2-5; CDR3 DNA: TGTGCCAGCAGTTCTATACCTAGGGAGACCCAGTACTTC; CDR3 protein: CASSSIPRETQYF
V gene: TRBV27; clone size: .; D gene: .; J gene: TRBJ2-5; CDR3 DNA: TGTGCCAGCAGTCACCTCAATCTAGAGACCCAGTACTTC; CDR3 protein: CASSHLNLETQYF
V gene: TRBV29-1; clone size: .; D gene: TRBD1; J gene: TRBJ2-7; CDR3 DNA: TGCAGCGTTGGGGGGACAGCTGGCTACGAGCAGTACTTC; CDR3 protein: CSVGGTAGYEQYF
V gene: TRBV5-4; clone size: .; D gene: TRBD1; J gene: TRBJ1-2; CDR3 DNA: TGTGCCAGCAGCTTGGCTTCACAGGGGAGAGGCTATGGCTACACCTTC; CDR3 protein: CASSLASQGRGYGYTF
V gene: TRBV7-9; clone size: once; D gene: .; J gene: TRBJ2-3; CDR3 DNA: TGTGCCAGCAGCTGGCCAGGCTATTCCGATACGCAGTATTTT; CDR3 protein: CASSWPGYSDTQYF
V gene: TRBV11-3; clone size: .; D gene: .; J gene: TRBJ1-1; CDR3 DNA: TGTGCCAGCAGCCATACAAGCGGTGAAGCTTTCTTT; CDR3 protein: CASSHTSGEAFF
V gene: TRBV19; clone size: .; D gene: TRBD1; J gene: TRBJ2-1; CDR3 DNA: TGTGCCAGTAGTTCCGGGACAGGTTTCAGCGGGCAGTTCTTC; CDR3 protein: CASSSGTGFSGQFF
V gene: TRBV3-1/TRBV3-2; clone size: .; D gene: .; J gene: TRBJ1-2; CDR3 DNA: TGTGCCAGCAGCCAAGTGTCCAACTATGGCTACACCTTC; CDR3 protein: CASSQVSNYGYTF
V gene: TRBV7-3; clone size: .; D gene: .; J gene: TRBJ2-2; CDR3 DNA: .; CDR3 protein: CASSFGAGELFF
V gene: TRBV14; clone size: .; D gene: .; J gene: TRBJ1-4; CDR3 DNA: TGTGCCAGCAGCCAGCCCCCGGGGGGCACTAATGAAAAACTGTTTTTT; CDR3 protein: CASSQPPGGTNEKLFF
V gene: TRBV20-1; clone size: .; D gene: .; J gene: TRBJ1-3; CDR3 DNA: TGCAGTGCTAGTGACCGTCGCTCTGGAAACACCATATATTTT; CDR3 protein: CSASDRRSGNTIYF
V gene: TRBV5-4; clone size: .; D gene: .; J gene: TRBJ2-7; CDR3 DNA: TGTGCCAGCAGCTTCGGGGCACCCTACGAGCAGTACTTC; CDR3 protein: CASSFGAPYEQYF
V gene: TRBV11-2; clone size: .; D gene: .; J gene: TRBJ2-1; CDR3 DNA: TGTGCCAGCAGCTTAGTCAAAAATGAGCAGTTCTTC; CDR3 protein: CASSLVKNEQFF
V gene: TRBV18; clone size: .; D gene: .; J gene: TRBJ1-1; CDR3 DNA: TGTGCCAGCTCACCACCGATGGGGCAGACCTTGAACACTGAAGCTTTCTTT; CDR3 protein: CASSPPMGQTLNTEAFF
V gene: TRBV4-3; clone size: .; D gene: TRBD1; J gene: TRBJ2-7; CDR3 DNA: TGCGCCAGCAGCCAAGATCCGACGACAGGGGACTTCGAGCAGTACTTC; CDR3 protein: CASSQDPTTGDFEQYF
V gene: TRBV7-3; clone size: .; D gene: .; J gene: TRBJ2-2; CDR3 DNA: TGTGCCAGCAGCTCCCGGGCGGCGGGCCCCACCGGGGAGCTGTTTTTT; CDR3 protein: CASSSRAAGPTGELFF
V gene: TRBV2; clone size: few; D gene: .; J gene: TRBJ2-7; CDR3 DNA: TGTGCCAGCAGGGACAGCCTTGCCTACGAGCAGTACTTC; CDR3 protein: CASRDSLAYEQYF
V gene: TRBV2; clone size: .; D gene: .; J gene: TRBJ1-1; CDR3 DNA: TGTGCCAGCAGTGAAAGATTAGAGGCCGCCGACAGGGCTTTCTTT; CDR3 protein: CASSERLEAADRAFF
V gene: TRBV7-2; clone size: .; D gene: .; J gene: TRBJ1-1; CDR3 DNA: TGTGCCAGCAGCTTAGGATGGGGGGGAGCTTTCTTT; CDR3 protein: CASSLGWGGAFF
V gene: TRBV19; clone size: .; D gene: TRBD1; J gene: TRBJ1-5; CDR3 DNA: TGTGCCAGTAGTGTGACAGGGGCAAATCAGCCCCAGCATTTT; CDR3 protein: CASSVTGANQPQHF
V gene: TRBV18; clone size: once; D gene: TRBD1; J gene: TRBJ1-5; CDR3 DNA: TGTGCCAGCTCACCTAGAGGACAGGGAGGCAATCAGCCCCAGCATTTT; CDR3 protein: CASSPRGQGGNQPQHF
V gene: TRBV7-3; clone size: .; D gene: .; J gene: TRBJ2-7; CDR3 DNA: TGTGCCAGCAGCTTAACGGCGGGAACCTCCTACGAGCAGTACTTC; CDR3 protein: CASSLTAGTSYEQYF
V gene: TRBV4-2; clone size: .; D gene: .; J gene: TRBJ1-3; CDR3 DNA: TGTGCCAGTGCCCCTGAACCGATGGGGTCTGGAAACACCATATATTTT; CDR3 protein: CASAPEPMGSGNTIYF
V gene: TRBV19; clone size: .; D gene: TRBD1; J gene: TRBJ1-5; CDR3 DNA: TGTGCCAGTATCGGGACAGTCAATCAGCCCCAGCATTTT; CDR3 protein: CASIGTVNQPQHF
V gene: TRBV24-1; clone size: .; D gene: .; J gene: TRBJ2-1; CDR3 DNA: TGTGCCACCAGTGATCCGGGACTTTCACCAGTGCAGTTCTTC; CDR3 protein: CATSDPGLSPVQFF
V gene: TRBV7-2; clone size: once; D gene: .; J gene: TRBJ2-5; CDR3 DNA: TGTGCCAGCAGCCCGACCCGGGCGATCGAGACCCAGTACTTC; CDR3 protein: CASSPTRAIETQYF
V gene: TRBV7-9; clone size: .; D gene: TRBD2; J gene: TRBJ2-5; CDR3 DNA: TGTGCCAGCAGCCGTCGGGCGGGAGCGCGAGGGCAAGAGACCCAGTACTTC; CDR3 protein: CASSRRAGARGQETQYF
V gene: TRBV4-2; clone size: .; D gene: .; J gene: TRBJ1-2; CDR3 DNA: TGTGCCAGCAGCCAAGGGTTCGGACCCGACGGGTATGGCTACACCTTC; CDR3 protein: CASSQGFGPDGYGYTF
V gene: TRBV7-9; clone size: .; D gene: TRBD1; J gene: TRBJ2-7; CDR3 DNA: TGTGCCAGCAGCCAACGGCCCGCAAAGAAACCGGGACAGGGCCACGAGCAGTACTTC; CDR3 protein: CASSQRPAKKPGQGHEQYF
V gene: TRBV5-6; clone size: .; D gene: .; J gene: TRBJ1-1; CDR3 DNA: TGTGCCAGCAGTTTGACGGGTGAAGCTTTCTTT; CDR3 protein: CASSLTGEAFF
V gene: TRBV6-5; clone size: .; D gene: .; J gene: TRBJ1-1; CDR3 DNA: TGTGCCAGCAGTTATAGGGTGAACACTGAAGCTTTCTTT; CDR3 protein: CASSYRVNTEAFF
V gene: TRBV2; clone size: .; D gene: .; J gene: TRBJ1-4; CDR3 DNA: TGTGCCGGTAGACGGAGCCCCAATGAAAAACTGTTTTTT; CDR3 protein: CAGRRSPNEKLFF
V gene: TRBV7-9; clone size: .; D gene: .; J gene: TRBJ1-2; CDR3 DNA: TGTGCCAGCAATGGCGGCCTGCTTAACTATGGCTACACCTTC; CDR3 protein: CASNGGLLNYGYTF
V gene: TRBV11-3; clone size: .; D gene: .; J gene: TRBJ2-1; CDR3 DNA: TGTGCCAGCAGCTTAGGCTCTCCGTGGGAGTCATCTAATGAGCAGTTCTTC; CDR3 protein: CASSLGSPWESSNEQFF
V gene: TRBV7-2; clone size: .; D gene: .; J gene: TRBJ1-3; CDR3 DNA: TGTGCCAGCAGCCCTGTGGGGACTGGAAACACCATATATTTT; CDR3 protein: CASSPVGTGNTIYF
V gene: TRBV19; clone size: .; D gene: TRBD1; J gene: TRBJ2-3; CDR3 DNA: TGTGCCAGTAGTAGGGGACAGCCCGGGACGCAGTATTTT; CDR3 protein: CASSRGQPGTQYF
V gene: TRBV7-9; clone size: few; D gene: .; J gene: TRBJ1-5; CDR3 DNA: TGTGCCAGCAGCTTAGGTCCGGGTTTCAATCAGCCCCAGCATTTT; CDR3 protein: CASSLGPGFNQPQHF
V gene: TRBV7-9; clone size: .; D gene: TRBD2; J gene: TRBJ2-1; CDR3 DNA: TGTGCCAGCAGCCCAAGACTAGCGGGGGGACGAAGCTCCTACAATGAGCAGTTCTTC; CDR3 protein: CASSPRLAGGRSSYNEQFF
V gene: TRBV18; clone size: .; D gene: .; J gene: TRBJ2-5; CDR3 DNA: TGTGCCAGCTCACCGGGGATTCGGGAGACCCAGTACTTC; CDR3 protein: CASSPGIRETQYF